This T cell receptor (beta chain) was identified during a study of shared clonotypes between healthy human individuals. V dropped 3 bases and J dropped 1 base, with 10 bases sitting between them. Germline V gives CDR1 LNHDA, CDR2 SQIVND (reference sequence). CDR3 length: 15 amino acids. This clone was counted a few times. Naive CD8 populations comprised CD45RO-negative cells positively selected for CCR7, excluding terminally differentiated effector memory CD45RA+ cells. The healthy adult donors were HIV-negative and reported no recent acute infections or vaccinations. At deep level, the assay was performed. For sorted subsets, approximately 180 ng DNA per replicate equaled around 28,000 T cell genomes. Produced via immunoSEQ multiplex PCR; TCRdb's table is partial and in-frame only. The table has approximately 600,000 clones, approximately 95% seen once; the top ten hold around 0.12%.

The V call is TRBV19, the J call TRBJ1-5; the D gene is possibly TRBD1 (6 bases). The TCR originated in a woman in her thirties in good health. Source material: naive CD8+ T cells sorted from blood. CDR3 region: CASSIWDTSNQPQHF. CDR3 DNA sequence: TGTGCCAGTAGTATTTGGGACACCAGCAATCAGCCCCAGCATTTT.